This section outlines one T cell receptor (beta chain) sequence together with its context. This clonotype was seen ten or more times. This receptor's antigen is unknown. It has no much larger one-base neighbor in the sample; base qualities were not kept. Preparation of the library involved PCR. Sequencing was performed on an Illumina HiSeq 2500. TCR library preparation used molecular barcoding, with unique molecular identifiers applied to normalize quantification of the TCRbeta repertoire. TCRdb's own reprocessing of the public reads used fastp at Q25 and MiXCR and kept productive beta chains. Rows are combined by CDR3 protein, so each entry shows the most common genes and DNA. This sample has some 390,000 distinct CDR3 sequences in its table, and about a fifth of those were observed once. The top ten hold 3% to 4.5% of the sample. The sample originates from a study of T-cell reconstitution after alpha-beta-depleted transplantation in children (dated by TCRdb to 2016 to 2017). General notes on the study: Using TCR repertoire profiling, the study quantitatively followed how T-cell immune reconstitution unfolded in children after TCRalphabeta/CD19-depleted allogeneic hematopoietic cell transplantation.

V lost 1 base and J lost 0 bases; the stretch between them is 10 bases long. Via the germline V gene (reference sequence), CDR1 is DFQATT and CDR2 SNEGSKA. CDR3 length: 16 amino acids, cysteine to phenylalanine. Only CDR3 DNA is held: 48 bases, read in frame from base 1. The sequence derives from a human donor who donated a stem cell graft to a child with acute myeloid leukemia. Sequenced here: PBMCs from the stem cell graft donor, sampled from the stem cell graft. The sequence is built from TRBV20-1 and TRBJ2-6; no D gene can be assigned with confidence. The DNA sequence is as follows: TGCAGTGCTAGAGCGTCCCGGAGCTCTGGGGCCAACGTCCTGACTTTC. Translation gives CSARASRSSGANVLTF.